This T cell receptor beta chain stems from a study of T cells in Graves' hyperthyroidism and ophthalmopathy. The CDR3 regions of TCR beta were amplified from RNA transcripts. Using the HTBI primer set, a first-round RT-PCR was run on the TCR CDR3. One entry per CDR3 protein results from TCRdb running MiXCR on the multiplex PCR reads. The sample lists fewer than 300,000 distinct CDR3 sequences; 13% to 15% were seen once. CDR1 LGHDT and CDR2 YNNKEL come from the germline V gene (reference sequence). The CDR3 has 12 residues. The V gene end was trimmed by 1 base and the J gene end by 14 bases; junction bases not matched to a gene: 5. This clonotype was counted at least ten times.

Source material: blood. This receptor was obtained from a woman between 45 and 60 years old with Graves' hyperthyroidism that later progressed to Graves' ophthalmopathy. This chain connects TRBV3-1 to TRBJ2-3; 8 positions agree with TRBD2. The CDR3 sequence is CASSQGVAGRYF. In DNA, the CDR3 is TGTGCCAGCAGCCAAGGGGTAGCGGGGAGGTATTTT.